These 6 T cell receptor beta chains came from one sample sequenced in a study of T cell clonality in common variable immunodeficiency. TCRdb's table, derived via immunoSEQ multiplex PCR, lists solely in-frame clones and lacks some. Observed in the sample are around 30,000 clones, none of them singletons. Sequenced sample: peripheral blood mononuclear cells. Source of these receptors: a person aged 18-70 years in good health.

This clone showed up many times. The CDR3 end falls 3 residues outside the read, so it is completed with the germline J gene. The chain is built from TRBV5-6 and TRBJ2-7, with D maybe TRBD1 (6 bases). Trimming stripped 2 bases from V and 5 bases from J, with 17 bases between. CDR3 size: 15 residues. In germline, CDR1 is SGHDT, CDR2 YYEEEE. Partial CDR3 DNA: TGTGCCAGCAGCTTTGCTACGGCCTGGACAGACGAG. Residues: CASSFATAWTDE. The CDR3, in full, reads CASSFATAWTDEQYF.

This clone was detected many times. The read ends 3 residues early relative to the CDR3; the germline J gene fills the gap. The gene calls are TRBV12-3 or TRBV12-4 and TRBJ1-2, with 7 positions matching TRBD1. The ends lost 6 bases at V and 4 bases at J; junction bases unmatched: 5. The CDR3 has 13 amino acids. The sequenced CDR3 bases are TGTGCCAGCAGCACGGGACAGAGCTATGGC. Protein sequence: CASSTGQSYG. The CDR3 reads in full as CASSTGQSYGYTF.

This clone was seen many times. The sequenced fragment ends 3 residues before the CDR3 boundary, so the rest is inferred from the germline J gene. The chain has TRBV5-1 and TRBJ2-7, with 9 bases that match TRBD2. The length of the CDR3 is 15 residues. Germline V gene data show CDR1 as SGHRS and CDR2 as YFSETQ. Trimming removed 4 bases from V and 6 bases from J; junction bases left unmatched: 11. CDR3 protein: CASSPPRGGMSEQYF. The covered CDR3 bases are TGCGCCAGCAGCCCCCCGCGGGGGGGGATGAGCGAG.

This clone was seen at least ten times. The CDR3 is cut off 3 residues early in the read; its end comes from the germline J gene. The rearrangement links TRBV29-1 to TRBJ2-5, with 10 nucleotides matching TRBD1. The ends lost 5 bases at V and 4 bases at J; junction bases unmatched: 4. The CDR3 spans 13 residues. The germline V gene encodes CDR1 SQVTM and CDR2 ANQGSEA. Incomplete CDR3 DNA: TGCAGCGTTCGGACAGGGGGGGGAGAGACC. Translation: CSVRTGGGET. From start to end, the CDR3 is CSVRTGGGETQYF.

This clone occurred many times. Germline and junction disagree at one end, which may indicate a read error. The observed sequence ends 3 residues before the CDR3 terminus, with the missing tail filled in from the germline J gene. The chain employs TRBV4-2 and TRBJ1-1; 7 bases align to TRBD1. CDR1 is LGHNA, CDR2 YNFKEQ, per germline. The CDR3 runs to 15 residues. Partial CDR3 DNA: TGCGCCAGCAGGGGGGCGGGGGGGTGGAACACTGAA. Amino acid sequence: CASRGAGGWNTE. The entire CDR3 sequence reads CASRGAGGWNTEAFF.

There are many counts of this clone. Read sequence stops 3 residues before the CDR3 end, and the germline J gene provides the missing end. This chain uses TRBV9 with TRBJ2-7; TRBD2 might be the D (5 bases). The germline V and J ends were trimmed by 3 bases and 0 bases, with 10 bases remaining between them. The V gene's germline CDR1 is SGDLS and CDR2 YYNGEE. There are 14 residues in the CDR3. The CDR3 loop reads CASSGGPNSYEQYF. The covered CDR3 bases are TGTGCCAGCAGCGGCGGGCCAAACTCCTACGAG.